This is a list of T cell receptor beta chains from one sample in a study of blood T cell repertoires in COVID-19. Produced via immunoSEQ multiplex PCR; TCRdb's table is partial and in-frame only. The table shows roughly 100,000 clones, with more than 75% occurring only once. The sample consisted of peripheral blood. Receptor source: a man aged 55 to 70 with active or convalescent COVID-19. Each CDR3 is given with its conserved first and last residue. D genes are given only for firm matches. Clone size is shown for a subset of rows, as once, few, many or a class of expanded clone.

clone_size	v_call	d_call	j_call	cdr3_aa	cdr3_nt
NA	TRBV5-1	TRBD1	TRBJ2-7	CASSLGGQDIYEQYF	TGCGCCAGCAGCTTGGGGGGACAGGATATATACGAGCAGTACTTC
NA	TRBV28	NA	TRBJ2-1	CASSSRKGGDYNEQFF	TGTGCCAGCAGTTCTCGAAAGGGGGGGGACTACAATGAGCAGTTCTTC
many	TRBV9	TRBD2	TRBJ2-2	CASSVTSGTNTGELFF	TGTGCCAGCAGCGTGACTAGCGGGACGAACACCGGGGAGCTGTTTTTT
NA	TRBV5-1	TRBD1	TRBJ2-7	CASSPESPDRWCEQYF	TGCGCCAGCAGCCCCGAGAGCCCGGACAGGTGGTGCGAGCAGTACTTC
NA	TRBV18	TRBD1	TRBJ2-5	CASSPPIGTGGAVKTQYF	TGTGCCAGCTCACCACCCATAGGGACAGGGGGCGCGGTAAAGACCCAGTACTTC
NA	TRBV5-6	NA	TRBJ2-5	CASSTLTKRQETQYF	TGTGCCAGCAGCACCCTTACGAAACGGCAAGAGACCCAGTACTTC
few	TRBV3-1/TRBV3-2	NA	TRBJ2-1	CASSQGMANEQFF	TGTGCCAGCAGCCAAGGAATGGCCAATGAGCAGTTCTTC
NA	TRBV2	NA	TRBJ2-3	CASMVLRGTQYF	TGTGCCAGCATGGTTTTGAGAGGTACGCAGTATTTT
NA	TRBV7-2	TRBD1	TRBJ1-1	CASSADRDVEAFF	TGTGCCAGCAGCGCCGACAGGGATGTTGAAGCTTTCTTT
NA	TRBV11-2	NA	TRBJ2-1	CASSLLSGSSYNEQFF	TGTGCCAGCAGCTTACTCAGCGGTAGCTCCTACAATGAGCAGTTCTTC
few	TRBV7-2	NA	TRBJ1-1	CASSLTGLTEAFF	TGTGCCAGCAGCTTAACAGGCCTCACTGAAGCTTTCTTT
NA	TRBV7-9	NA	TRBJ1-1	CASSSNGGLNTEAFF	TGTGCCAGCAGCTCGAACGGGGGACTGAACACTGAAGCTTTCTTT
NA	TRBV20-1	NA	TRBJ1-2	CSARWQAGYTF	TGCAGTGCTAGGTGGCAGGCCGGCTACACCTTC
once	TRBV6-5	NA	TRBJ1-6	CAGKAGGYNSPLHF	TGTGCCGGAAAGGCGGGAGGGTATAATTCACCCCTCCACTTT
few	TRBV6-6	TRBD1	TRBJ1-1	CASRTRDRAMNTEAFF	TGTGCCAGCAGAACTAGGGACAGGGCCATGAACACTGAAGCTTTCTTT
few	TRBV7-8	TRBD1	TRBJ1-6	CASSPPRGPLHF	TGTGCCAGCAGCCCCCCCAGGGGGCCCCTCCACTTT
few	TRBV11-1	NA	TRBJ1-2	CASSADSFNYGYTF	TGTGCCAGCAGCGCCGACAGTTTTAACTATGGCTACACCTTC
NA	TRBV7-9	NA	TRBJ2-3	CASSPPYTVGGFRTDTQYF	TGTGCCAGCAGCCCCCCTTATACAGTCGGAGGTTTTAGGACAGATACGCAGTATTTT
NA	TRBV19	TRBD2	TRBJ2-1	CASSIGAGVVEANEQFF	TGTGCCAGTAGTATAGGGGCGGGGGTAGTGGAGGCCAATGAGCAGTTCTTC
NA	TRBV5-6	NA	TRBJ1-2	CASSLLRSLFYGYTF	TGTGCCAGCAGCTTGTTGAGAAGTCTATTCTATGGCTACACCTTC
NA	TRBV10-1	NA	TRBJ1-3	CASSESQLGPGNTIYF	TGCGCCAGCAGTGAGAGCCAACTGGGGCCTGGAAACACCATATATTTT
NA	TRBV18	NA	TRBJ1-2	CASSPRNVQGSVYGYTF	TGTGCCAGCTCACCACGGAACGTGCAGGGATCTGTCTATGGCTACACCTTC
NA	TRBV7-3	NA	TRBJ1-3	CASSLIAGVGNTIYF	TGTGCCAGCAGCTTAATAGCAGGGGTTGGAAACACCATATATTTT
NA	TRBV12-3/TRBV12-4	NA	TRBJ2-1	CASSLARRDEQFF	TGTGCCAGCAGTTTAGCGCGCCGCGATGAGCAGTTCTTC
NA	TRBV28	TRBD1	TRBJ2-7	CASSSMGTGSYEQYF	TGTGCCAGCAGCTCAATGGGGACAGGTTCCTACGAGCAGTACTTC
NA	TRBV7-2	NA	TRBJ2-7	CASTLRGSSYEQYF	TGTGCCAGCACTCTTCGCGGCTCGTCCTACGAGCAGTACTTC
NA	TRBV28	TRBD2	TRBJ2-1	CASSFAGTSPHFF	TGTGCCAGCAGTTTCGCCGGGACTAGCCCCCATTTCTTC
NA	TRBV5-8	NA	TRBJ2-1	CASSLRGSALMNEQFF	TGTGCCAGCAGCTTGAGGGGGTCTGCGTTAATGAATGAGCAGTTCTTC
NA	TRBV27	TRBD1	TRBJ1-2	CASSSRDRVYGYTF	TGTGCCAGCAGTTCCCGGGACAGGGTCTATGGCTACACCTTC
NA	TRBV7-2	NA	TRBJ2-3	CASSLDGFTDTQYF	TGTGCCAGCAGCTTAGATGGCTTCACAGATACGCAGTATTTT
once	TRBV20-1	TRBD2	TRBJ2-4	CSASKPSGRNDIQYF	TGCAGTGCTAGTAAACCTAGCGGGAGGAATGACATTCAGTACTTC
NA	TRBV2	NA	TRBJ2-7	CASKGHLYEQYF	TGTGCCAGCAAGGGACACCTCTACGAGCAGTACTTC
NA	TRBV5-1	TRBD1	TRBJ1-2	CASSTGQGGYGYTF	TGCGCCAGCAGCACCGGACAGGGAGGCTATGGCTACACCTTC
NA	TRBV29-1	NA	TRBJ1-5	CSVVHTDPNQPQHF	TGCAGCGTTGTCCACACAGACCCCAATCAGCCCCAGCATTTT
NA	TRBV9	NA	TRBJ2-2	CASSRSGGQDTGELFF	TGTGCCAGCAGCCGCTCCGGGGGGCAGGACACCGGGGAGCTGTTTTTT
NA	TRBV11-2	NA	TRBJ1-1	CASSLQGWNTEAFF	TGTGCCAGCAGCTTACAGGGGTGGAACACTGAAGCTTTCTTT
NA	TRBV7-3	TRBD2	TRBJ2-1	CASSLIGSGNRDEQFF	TGTGCCAGCAGCTTAATCGGTAGCGGGAACAGGGATGAGCAGTTCTTC
few	TRBV5-4	TRBD1	TRBJ2-1	CASSRGQGAQQDVGQFF	TGTGCCAGCAGCAGAGGACAGGGGGCGCAGCAGGACGTGGGGCAGTTCTTC
NA	TRBV10-3	NA	TRBJ2-3	CAISDGGGHTDTQYF	TGTGCCATCAGTGACGGCGGGGGACACACAGATACGCAGTATTTT
NA	TRBV11-2	TRBD1	TRBJ2-2	CASSPRRDRGTGELFF	TGTGCCAGCAGCCCACGAAGGGACAGGGGTACCGGGGAGCTGTTTTTT
NA	TRBV18	TRBD1	TRBJ1-1	CASSRNRDSRTEAFF	TGTGCCAGCTCACGCAACCGGGACAGTAGAACTGAAGCTTTCTTT
few	TRBV29-1	TRBD1	TRBJ2-5	CSVEGGQGRQTQYF	TGCAGCGTTGAAGGGGGACAGGGCAGGCAGACCCAGTACTTC